These 5 T cell receptor beta chains share one sample of origin, sequenced in a study of blood T cell repertoires in COVID-19. Assay used: immunoSEQ multiplex PCR; TCRdb lists only in-frame clones, some missing. The table shows 150,000 or so clones, with approximately 85% occurring only once. The sample consisted of peripheral blood. The receptor source for this set is a man aged 60 to 69 with COVID-19, enrolled during active disease.

The rearrangement uses TRBV19 and TRBJ1-5, with D unclear. There are 15 residues in the CDR3. Trimming cost V 7 bases and J 0 bases, with 13 bases left between them. Looked up from germline, CDR1 is LNHDA and CDR2 is SQIVND (reference sequence). In nucleotides, the CDR3 is TGTGCCAGTAACCTCCGGGAGCATAGCAATCAGCCCCAGCATTTT. It translates to CASNLREHSNQPQHF.

This clone was recorded only once. The chain links TRBV19 to TRBJ2-1; 9 positions agree with TRBD2. The CDR3 spans 15 residues. V lost 3 bases to trimming and J lost 7 bases; unmatched junction nucleotides: 7. The V gene's germline CDR1 is LNHDA and CDR2 SQIVND (reference sequence). In nucleotides, the CDR3 is TGTGCCAGTAGTATTCGGCTAGCGGGAATAAATGAGCAGTTCTTC. Protein sequence: CASSIRLAGINEQFF.

This rearrangement joins TRBV9 to TRBJ1-3; D is unclear. The CDR3 is made up of 14 amino acids. Germline values: CDR1 SGDLS, CDR2 YYNGEE. V was shortened by 2 bases and J by 4 bases, with 10 bases between the two germline ends. The CDR3 bases are TGTGCCAGCAGCGTGGCCGTGATAGGAAACACCATATATTTT. Translating gives CASSVAVIGNTIYF.

The CDR3 sequence is CASSPQSQGASEAFF. DNA of the CDR3: TGTGCCAGCTCACCACAGTCGCAGGGGGCGAGTGAAGCTTTCTTT. V is TRBV18 and J is TRBJ1-1; 8 nucleotides agree with TRBD1. The germline V gene has CDR1 KGHSH and CDR2 LQKENI. Trimming cost V 1 base and J 7 bases; bases outside gene matches: 8. The CDR3 length is 15 residues.

This clone was counted once. The chain couples TRBV7-2 to TRBJ1-6, with 7 bases matching TRBD1. In germline, CDR1 is SGHTA, CDR2 FQGNSA. The CDR3 totals 15 residues. After removal of 4 bases from V and 7 bases from J, the junction contained 7 bases not matched to a gene. For the CDR3, the DNA is TGTGCCAGCAGCTCTGACAGGGTATCAAATTCACCCCTCCACTTT. Encoded protein: CASSSDRVSNSPLHF.